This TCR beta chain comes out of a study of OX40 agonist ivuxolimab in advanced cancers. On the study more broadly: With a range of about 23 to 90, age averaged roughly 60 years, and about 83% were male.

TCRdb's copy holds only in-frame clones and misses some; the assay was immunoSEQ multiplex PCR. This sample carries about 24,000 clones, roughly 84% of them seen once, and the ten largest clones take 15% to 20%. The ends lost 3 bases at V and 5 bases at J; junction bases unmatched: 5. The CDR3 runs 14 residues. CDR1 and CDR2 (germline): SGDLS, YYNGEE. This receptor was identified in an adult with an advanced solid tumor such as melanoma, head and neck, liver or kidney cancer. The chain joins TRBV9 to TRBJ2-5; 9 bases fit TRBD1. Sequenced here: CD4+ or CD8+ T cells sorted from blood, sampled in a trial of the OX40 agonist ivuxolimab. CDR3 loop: CASSAQTGGETQYF. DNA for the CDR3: TGTGCCAGCAGCGCCCAGACAGGGGGGGAGACCCAGTACTTC.